The 8 T cell receptor beta chains reported below all come from one sample, sequenced in a study of T cell responses to AZD1222 COVID-19 vaccine. This table comes from immunoSEQ multiplex PCR, and its TCRdb copy is limited to in-frame clones, with some not included. This sample has roughly 120,000 clones, with more than 70% found just once. The source material was peripheral blood, sampled on day 0 of AZD1222 vaccination. The origin of the receptors is an adult in good health.

The J gene is TRBJ2-7, the V gene TRBV10-3, with 8 nucleotides matching TRBD2. CDR1 and CDR2 (germline): ENHRY, SYGVKD. V lost 8 bases to trimming and J lost 0 bases; unmatched junction nucleotides: 9. This CDR3 is built from 15 residues. The CDR3 reads CAIGGSGTLSYEQYF. The CDR3 nucleotides are TGTGCCATCGGGGGTAGCGGGACCCTCTCCTACGAGCAGTACTTC.

The chain is built from TRBV7-3 and TRBJ2-1; D gene ambiguous. The CDR3 sequence is 15 residues long. From germline, CDR1 is SGHTA and CDR2 FQGTGA. Between the trimmed V and J ends, which lost 5 bases and 4 bases, there was a span of 15 bases. CDR3 in amino acids: CASSLDGTLYNEQFF. DNA of the CDR3: TGTGCCAGCAGCCTAGACGGAACCCTTTACAATGAGCAGTTCTTC.

This clone appeared a single time. V is TRBV5-1 and J is TRBJ1-6, with D maybe TRBD1 (6 bases). Germline CDR1 SGHRS, CDR2 YFSETQ. This CDR3 contains 16 residues. V lost 4 bases and J 1 base, leaving 12 bases between the germline ends. The CDR3 DNA sequence: TGCGCCAGCAGCCCGCAAACAGGGTCCTATAATTCACCCCTCCACTTT. Amino acids: CASSPQTGSYNSPLHF.

This sequence joins TRBV7-8 and TRBJ2-7, with 8 bases that match TRBD2. V lost 4 bases, J lost 2 bases, and 4 bases stayed unmatched. CDR3 length: 14 residues. Germline assignment: CDR1 SGHVS and CDR2 FQNEAQ. The chain's CDR3 is CASSSSGGTYEQYF. The DNA of the CDR3 is TGTGCCAGCAGCTCCAGCGGGGGAACCTACGAGCAGTACTTC. Looking up the rest from reference TRBV7-8 and TRBJ2-7 gives the full variable domain: GAGVSQSPRYKVAKRGQDVALRCDPISGHVSLFWYQQALGQGPEFLTYFQNEAQLDKSGLPSDRFFAERPEGSVSTLKIQRTQQEDSAVYLCASSSSGGTYEQYFGPGTRLTVT.

V is TRBV18 and J is TRBJ1-4; D not resolved. CDR3 length equals 14 residues. Trimming removed 6 bases from V and 5 bases from J, with 13 bases in between. CDR1 is KGHSH and CDR2 is LQKENI in the germline V gene. The CDR3 is CASSPGLPNEKLFF. CDR3 in DNA: TGTGCCAGCTCCCCCGGGTTACCGAATGAAAAACTGTTTTTT.

This sequence joins TRBV11-2 and TRBJ2-1; TRBD1 aligns across 8 bases. V lost 6 bases, J lost 6 bases, and 4 bases stayed unmatched. In germline, CDR1 is SGHAT, CDR2 FQNNGV. The CDR3 contains 13 residues. This chain's CDR3 is CASRPTGGNEQFF. The CDR3 DNA reads TGTGCCAGCAGACCCACAGGGGGCAATGAGCAGTTCTTC.

The chain couples TRBV28 to TRBJ2-2; D perhaps matches TRBD2 (5 bases). This CDR3 region has 15 residues. The V end lost 1 base, the J end lost 6 bases, and 12 bases lay between the germline ends. Germline V lookup: CDR1 MDHEN, CDR2 SYDVKM. The CDR3, as DNA: TGTGCCAGCAGTTTATACAGCGAGAGGGCCGGGGAGCTGTTTTTT. Translating it yields CASSLYSERAGELFF. The full variable domain, in which reference TRBV28 and TRBJ2-2 provide the parts outside the CDR3, is DVKVTQSSRYLVKRTGEKVFLECVQDMDHENMFWYRQDPGLGLRLIYFSYDVKMKEKGDIPEGYSVSREKKERFSLILESASTNQTSMYLCASSLYSERAGELFFGEGSRLTVL.

The J gene is TRBJ2-7, the V gene TRBV27; 8 bases map to TRBD2. This CDR3 comprises 15 residues. The V segment lost 3 bases and the J segment 4 bases; nucleotides outside the gene matches: 8. The germline gives CDR1 MNHEY, CDR2 SMNVEV (reference sequence). In DNA form, the CDR3 reads TGTGCCAGCAGTTTGAATCTAGCGGGTCCGTACGAGCAGTACTTC. The encoded protein is CASSLNLAGPYEQYF.